The next 23 T cell receptor beta chains were all read from a single sample in a study of cytomegalovirus exposure and HLA in healthy donors. Both 60 Vbeta primers and 13 Jbeta primers went into the PCR. Generated by immunoSEQ multiplex PCR, the TCRdb table keeps only in-frame clones and is missing some. The sample gives roughly 100,000 clones, 78% of which show up once; 1% to 1.5% is in the top ten. The sample consisted of PBMCs. These receptors came from a man younger than 40 in good health and CMV-seronegative.

The chain links TRBV27 to TRBJ2-7, with TRBD2 matching over 7 bases. CDR1 and CDR2 (germline): MNHEY, SMNVEV (reference sequence). This CDR3 is built from 17 residues. The V segment lost 6 bases and the J segment 3 bases; nucleotides outside the gene matches: 17. The CDR3 DNA follows: TGTGCCAGCAGAATCGGGAGCTGGGGGGGGGAGATCTACGAGCAGTACTTC. It translates to CASRIGSWGGEIYEQYF.

CDR3 in DNA: TGTGCCAGCAGTTTGGGAGCAGGGGGCGATGGCTACACCTTC. Amino acids: CASSLGAGGDGYTF. V gene TRBV28 combines with J gene TRBJ1-2; 8 bases line up with TRBD1. CDR3 length: 14 residues. Per germline, CDR1 MDHEN and CDR2 SYDVKM. J lost 6 bases, V lost 3 bases, and 6 bases had no gene match.

The gene calls are TRBV11-2 and TRBJ2-2; D not certain. The CDR3 is 14 residues long. The germline V and J ends were trimmed by 1 base and 7 bases, with 10 bases remaining between them. CDR1 and CDR2 from the germline V gene are SGHAT and FQNNGV. CDR3 DNA: TGTGCCAGCAGCTTAGTCAACGGCGGCGGGGAGCTGTTTTTT. This codes for CASSLVNGGGELFF.

This clone was counted between two and nine times. The chain recombines TRBV29-1 with TRBJ1-5, with 10 bases fitting TRBD1. The CDR3 has 14 residues. Germline CDR1 and CDR2: SQVTM and ANQGSEA. Trimming at V came to 7 bases and at J to 5 bases, leaving 8 bases not matched to a gene. Here the CDR3 DNA reads TGCAGCGCCAGCTACGGGACAGGGGATCAGCCCCAGCATTTT. It codes for CSASYGTGDQPQHF.

This clone was seen a few times. The gene calls are TRBV11-2 and TRBJ1-2; 8 bases match TRBD1. CDR1 SGHAT and CDR2 FQNNGV come from the germline V gene. The trim removed 1 base at V and 5 bases at J, leaving 9 bases unmatched. This CDR3 is 16 amino acids long. CDR3 nucleotides: TGTGCCAGCAGCTTAGTATTCGGCAGGGGGCGTTATGGCTACACCTTC. Translation gives CASSLVFGRGRYGYTF.

The chain combines TRBV18 with TRBJ1-2, with D perhaps matching TRBD1 (5 bases). This CDR3 comprises 14 residues. The germline CDR1 and CDR2 sequences are KGHSH and LQKENI. The ends were cut back, 0 bases at V and 8 bases at J, with 13 bases in the middle. DNA for the CDR3: TGTGCCAGCTCACCACCGACTGGCCCAGGGGGCTACACCTTC. Residues: CASSPPTGPGGYTF. The full variable domain, its missing parts supplied by reference TRBV18 and TRBJ1-2, is NAGVMQNPRHLVRRRGQEARLRCSPMKGHSHVYWYRQLPEEGLKFMVYLQKENIIDESGMPKERFSAEFPKEGPSILRIQQVVRGDSAAYFCASSPPTGPGGYTFGSGTRLTVV.

The chain joins TRBV27 to TRBJ1-2; 7 bases line up with TRBD1. The germline gives CDR1 MNHEY, CDR2 SMNVEV (reference sequence). The CDR3 is made up of 16 amino acids. Losses at the gene ends were 6 bases for V and 4 bases for J; bases not matched to a gene: 14. CDR3 nucleotides: TGTGCCAGCAGCCGGGACAGAGGTAACCGGGCCTATGGCTACACCTTC. Amino acids: CASSRDRGNRAYGYTF.

The genes are TRBV12-5 and TRBJ1-2, with D perhaps matching TRBD1 (6 bases). The V gene lost 1 base and the J gene lost 5 bases, with 11 bases spanning the gap. CDR1 is LGHNT and CDR2 is FRNRAP in the germline V gene. CDR3 length: 14 residues. For the CDR3, the DNA is TGTGCTAGTGGTTTGGGGACAGAAACTTATGGCTACACCTTC. Translating it yields CASGLGTETYGYTF.

The V gene is TRBV9, the J gene TRBJ2-7, with TRBD1 matching 10 bases. This CDR3 region has 14 residues. Germline V gene data show CDR1 as SGDLS and CDR2 as YYNGEE. V gave up 0 bases and J gave up 5 bases; unmatched junction bases: 2. CDR3 coding DNA: TGTGCCAGCAGCGTAGGACAGGGGGCTAACGAGCAGTACTTC. This codes for CASSVGQGANEQYF.

The V call is TRBV10-2, the J call TRBJ2-7; 10 positions match TRBD2. Losses at the gene ends were 6 bases for V and 2 bases for J; bases not matched to a gene: 7. This CDR3 is built from 15 residues. Germline V gene lookup returns CDR1 WSHSY and CDR2 SAAADI. CDR3 region: CASRPGLAVPYEQYF. The DNA for the CDR3 is TGCGCCAGCAGACCTGGACTAGCGGTACCCTACGAGCAGTACTTC.

CDR3 bases: TGTGCCAGCAGTCCCGGACAGGGTGGCACCGGGGAGCTGTTTTTT. This translates into CASSPGQGGTGELFF. V is TRBV27 and J is TRBJ2-2; 8 nucleotides line up with TRBD1. CDR3 length: 15 amino acids. Losses at the gene ends were 5 bases for V and 4 bases for J; bases not matched to a gene: 6. CDR1 is MNHEY, CDR2 SMNVEV, per germline (reference sequence).

This chain links TRBV2 with TRBJ1-1, with no clear D. The CDR3 consists of 15 residues. Germline V gene lookup returns CDR1 SNHLY and CDR2 FYNNEI. With 4 bases removed from V and 4 bases from J, the gap between germline ends came to 16 bases. DNA for the CDR3: TGTGCCAGCAGTGTAAATTCGGACGGGATCACTGAAGCTTTCTTT. Translating gives CASSVNSDGITEAFF.

About this clone itself: This same CDR3 is encoded by further DNA sequences in the sample. The J gene is TRBJ1-1, the V gene TRBV18, with 9 bases fitting TRBD1. Germline trimming cut 3 bases from V and 1 base from J; bases unmatched to any gene: 0. The germline V gene has CDR1 KGHSH and CDR2 LQKENI. The CDR3 is 14 amino acids. CDR3 protein: CASSPGQGNTEAFF. In DNA form, the CDR3 reads TGTGCCAGCTCACCGGGACAGGGGAACACTGAAGCTTTCTTT.

The rearrangement uses TRBV10-3 and TRBJ2-5, with 9 nucleotides matching TRBD1. V was clipped by 10 bases and J by 5 bases; unmatched bases: 11. The CDR3 is 14 amino acids. Per germline, CDR1 ENHRY and CDR2 SYGVKD. In DNA, the CDR3 is TGTGCCACCCAGAGGGACAGGGTCTCCGAGACCCAGTACTTC. It is translated as CATQRDRVSETQYF.

Only one count was recorded for this clone. J is TRBJ2-3 and V is TRBV14; D gene unclear. The germline V and J ends were trimmed by 0 bases and 0 bases, with 10 bases remaining between them. CDR3 length equals 16 residues. CDR1 and CDR2 (germline): SGHDN, FVKESK. CDR3 sequence: CASSQDVFTSTDTQYF. For the CDR3, the DNA is TGTGCCAGCAGCCAAGACGTCTTCACTAGCACAGATACGCAGTATTTT.

This clone turned up a few times. The chain couples TRBV7-9 to TRBJ2-5; maybe TRBD1 (6 bases). Germline V CDR1 and CDR2: SEHNR, FQNEAQ (reference sequence). The CDR3 has 14 amino acids. The V end was cut by 5 bases, the J end by 2 bases, with 12 bases between. The CDR3 DNA sequence: TGTGCCAGCAGCCCCACAGGGAATCAAGAGACCCAGTACTTC. This gives the protein CASSPTGNQETQYF. Full variable domain (remainder filled in from reference TRBV7-9 and TRBJ2-5): DTGVSQNPRHKITKRGQNVTFRCDPISEHNRLYWYRQTLGQGPEFLTYFQNEAQLEKSRLLSDRFSAERPKGSFSTLEIQRTEQGDSAMYLCASSPTGNQETQYFGPGTRLLVL.

The chain uses TRBV11-2 and TRBJ1-2, with D perhaps TRBD1 (6 bases). The CDR3 runs to 17 residues. Germline assignment: CDR1 SGHAT and CDR2 FQNNGV. V gave up 5 bases and J gave up 6 bases, with 25 bases separating them. The CDR3 protein is CASSRTPSRGLSHGYTF. The CDR3 DNA reads TGTGCCAGCAGCCGAACCCCCTCGAGGGGGTTAAGTCATGGCTACACCTTC.

The chain uses TRBV11-2 and TRBJ1-2; D is possibly TRBD1 (6 bases). The V and J ends lost 5 bases and 0 bases respectively, with 13 bases between them. Per the germline V gene, CDR1 is SGHAT and CDR2 is FQNNGV. The CDR3 covers 15 residues. CDR3 in DNA: TGTGCCAGCAGCACATACAGGGCAGCTAACTATGGCTACACCTTC. Protein product: CASSTYRAANYGYTF.

This chain uses TRBV28 with TRBJ2-5; TRBD1 agrees at 10 bases. Per germline, CDR1 MDHEN and CDR2 SYDVKM. The CDR3 sequence is 16 residues long. V shed 4 bases and J 5 bases; nucleotides not matched to a gene: 10. The CDR3 nucleotides read TGTGCCAGCAGTTCTTCCGGGACAGGGGTGTCGGAGACCCAGTACTTC. Its translation: CASSSSGTGVSETQYF.

The chain links TRBV5-4 to TRBJ2-1; possible D gene TRBD2, 6 bases. This CDR3 has 16 residues. Per germline, CDR1 SGHNT and CDR2 YYREEE (reference sequence). V was cut by 3 bases and J by 2 bases, with 15 bases left in between. As DNA, the CDR3 is TGTGCCAGCAGCTGGAGGCTAGCGCCAACCTACAATGAGCAGTTCTTC. Its translation: CASSWRLAPTYNEQFF.

V gene TRBV4-1 combines with J gene TRBJ1-2; unclear D gene. V was clipped by 0 bases and J by 8 bases, with 19 bases between them. The CDR3 consists of 16 residues. Per the germline V gene, CDR1 is MGHRA and CDR2 is YSYEKL. The CDR3 loop reads CASSQDRGYLSGGYTF. The CDR3 nucleotides are TGCGCCAGCAGCCAAGATCGGGGATACCTATCCGGCGGCTACACCTTC.

This clone is labeled medium-sized. The rearrangement links TRBV4-3 to TRBJ1-1; 8 bases agree with TRBD1. V was pared by 8 bases and J by 0 bases, with 8 bases of the junction left unmatched. From germline, CDR1 is LGHNA and CDR2 YSLEER. This CDR3 has 15 residues. The CDR3 DNA follows: TGCGCCAGCCGAAGGGACAGGTTATTGAACACTGAAGCTTTCTTT. This codes for CASRRDRLLNTEAFF.

This clone was counted once. This chain links TRBV28 with TRBJ1-2; TRBD1 matches 11 bases. With 6 bases clipped from V and 4 bases from J, the junction kept 4 bases outside the gene matches. CDR3 size: 14 residues. Germline CDR1 is MDHEN and CDR2 is SYDVKM. DNA of the CDR3: TGTGCCAGCAGGTGGACAGGGGGCGGCTATGGCTACACCTTC. Translated, it gives CASRWTGGGYGYTF.